This entry lists 29 T cell receptor beta chains sequenced from one sample in a study of cytomegalovirus exposure and HLA in healthy donors. PCR employed 60 Vbeta and 13 Jbeta primers. Profiled with immunoSEQ multiplex PCR; TCRdb holds only in-frame clones, not every one. The sample includes about 57,000 clones, 75% to 85% seen only once; the top ten take around 5.4%. The sample was PBMCs. The receptor source for this set is a male donor in good health and CMV-seronegative.

The rearrangement joins TRBV6-5 to TRBJ1-5; unclear D gene. The V gene lost 2 bases and the J gene lost 4 bases, with 9 bases spanning the gap. This CDR3 has 14 residues. Germline loops: CDR1 MNHEY, CDR2 SVGAGI. CDR3 bases: TGTGCCAGCAGTTACAGGGAGGGTAATCAGCCCCAGCATTTT. Its protein is CASSYREGNQPQHF.

The V gene is TRBV19, the J gene TRBJ2-1; 14 bases map to TRBD2. The trim removed 5 bases at V and 4 bases at J, leaving 7 bases unmatched. The length of the CDR3 is 17 residues. The V gene's germline CDR1 is LNHDA and CDR2 SQIVND (reference sequence). CDR3 coding DNA: TGTGCCAGTAGTTCCGGACTAGCGGGGGGCATTTACAATGAGCAGTTCTTC. Its translation is CASSSGLAGGIYNEQFF.

The rearrangement links TRBV30 to TRBJ1-2; D is ambiguous. The CDR3 is 11 amino acids. Trimming shortened V by 0 bases and J by 5 bases, and 4 bases separated the two germline ends. Per the germline V gene, CDR1 is GTSNPN and CDR2 is SVGIG (reference sequence). CDR3 region: CAWSVQYGYTF. The CDR3 coding sequence is TGTGCCTGGAGTGTTCAATATGGCTACACCTTC.

The V call is TRBV2, the J call TRBJ1-2; no clear D. Germline V gene data show CDR1 as SNHLY and CDR2 as FYNNEI. V lost 1 base and J 7 bases, leaving 7 bases between the germline ends. This CDR3 has 12 residues. CDR3 nucleotide sequence: TGTGCCAGCAGTGAAGGGGCGGGTGGCTACACCTTC. It translates to CASSEGAGGYTF.

The genes are TRBV7-2 and TRBJ1-1; unclear D gene. From germline, CDR1 is SGHTA and CDR2 FQGNSA. V lost 5 bases and J 4 bases, leaving 17 bases between the germline ends. CDR3 length: 15 amino acids. Written as DNA, the CDR3 is TGTGCCAGCAGCCCTCGGACCCGGGGAATCACTGAAGCTTTCTTT. Its translation is CASSPRTRGITEAFF.

In its sample, this clone was seen once. CDR3 coding DNA: TGCAGCGTTGAAGATCGGGACTCCGGGGCCTACGAGCAGTACTTC. This gives the protein CSVEDRDSGAYEQYF. This chain connects TRBV29-1 to TRBJ2-7, with a weak D call TRBD2 (6 bases). Germline CDR1 SQVTM, CDR2 ANQGSEA. Deletions cut 0 bases from V and 2 bases from J, with 14 bases between. This CDR3 is 15 amino acids long.

The sample holds a few counts of this clone. The chain combines TRBV4-2 with TRBJ2-3; 7 bases are shared with TRBD1. Germline assignment: CDR1 LGHNA and CDR2 YNFKEQ. The junction had 8 bases not matched to a gene; V was cut back by 0 bases and J by 2 bases. The CDR3 sequence is 17 residues long. Here the CDR3 DNA reads TGTGCCAGCAGCCAAGAAGGACAGGCGATCGACACAGATACGCAGTATTTT. This encodes CASSQEGQAIDTDTQYF.

The chain has TRBV6-4 and TRBJ2-3; 13 nucleotides match TRBD2. The germline gives CDR1 MRHNA, CDR2 SNTAGT. The length of the CDR3 is 15 residues. V dropped 2 bases and J dropped 4; count of bases not matched to a gene: 0. The CDR3 nucleotides read TGTGCCAGCAGTGACACTAGCGGGGGGGCAGATACGCAGTATTTT. As protein: CASSDTSGGADTQYF.

V usage is TRBV2 and J usage is TRBJ2-5; 8 nucleotides line up with TRBD1. Germline CDR1 and CDR2: SNHLY and FYNNEI. This CDR3 is 12 amino acids long. V lost 7 bases, J lost 5 bases, and 3 bases stayed unmatched. The CDR3 region is CASTTGVETQYF. CDR3 coding DNA: TGTGCCAGCACGACAGGGGTGGAGACCCAGTACTTC.

This clone was observed a handful of times. Here the CDR3 reads CASSHPWTAAEAFF. The CDR3 nucleotides read TGTGCCAGCAGCCACCCATGGACAGCAGCTGAAGCTTTCTTT. This chain joins TRBV11-2 and TRBJ1-1, with a tentative D call TRBD1 (6 bases). Deletions cut 5 bases from V and 6 bases from J, with 16 bases between. The germline CDR1 and CDR2 sequences are SGHAT and FQNNGV. CDR3 length equals 14 residues.

The chain links TRBV21-1 to TRBJ2-1; TRBD2 was called by the table and not checked on the DNA. TRBV21-1 counts as a pseudogene. The CDR3 runs 13 residues. As DNA, the CDR3 is TGTGCCAGCGGACGAGCGGGGCTCAATGAGCAGTTCTTC. The encoded protein is CASGRAGLNEQFF.

This chain uses TRBV29-1 with TRBJ1-3; TRBD1 might be the D (5 bases). The V gene lost 6 bases and the J gene lost 4 bases, with 13 bases spanning the gap. CDR3 size: 13 residues. Germline lookup yields CDR1 SQVTM and CDR2 ANQGSEA. The CDR3 is CSVTQGYGNTIYF. CDR3 nucleotides: TGCAGCGTAACCCAGGGATACGGAAACACCATATATTTT.

The CDR3 region is CASSSLGGSSYEQYF. CDR3 coding DNA: TGTGCCAGCAGTTCTCTGGGAGGGAGCTCCTACGAGCAGTACTTC. The chain recombines TRBV27 with TRBJ2-7; TRBD2 matches at 7 bases. With 4 bases clipped from V and 0 bases from J, the junction kept 6 bases outside the gene matches. The CDR3 extends over 15 amino acids. Germline CDR1 and CDR2: MNHEY and SMNVEV (reference sequence).

The rearrangement uses TRBV2 and TRBJ1-2; no clear D gene. CDR1 SNHLY and CDR2 FYNNEI come from the germline V gene. V lost 6 bases and J 0 bases, leaving 8 bases between the germline ends. The CDR3 loop spans 13 amino acids. CDR3: CASSPETNYGYTF. The DNA of the CDR3 is TGTGCCAGCAGCCCAGAAACTAACTATGGCTACACCTTC.

The V gene is TRBV4-1, the J gene TRBJ2-7, with 8 bases fitting TRBD1. V trimming: 0 bases; J trimming: 6 bases; junction bases outside the gene matches: 7. This CDR3 region has 15 residues. CDR1 is MGHRA and CDR2 is YSYEKL in the germline V gene. The CDR3 DNA follows: TGCGCCAGCAGCCAAGATCGCGGCAGGGGGCGCGAGCAGTACTTC. This translates into CASSQDRGRGREQYF.

The chain combines TRBV7-8 with TRBJ1-4, with TRBD1 as a possible D gene (6 bases). The CDR3 totals 16 residues. Germline V gives CDR1 SGHVS, CDR2 FQNEAQ. Trimming stripped 1 base from V and 8 bases from J, with 17 bases between. The CDR3 protein is CASSLGHLQGTEKLFF. The CDR3, as DNA: TGTGCCAGCAGCTTAGGTCATTTACAGGGCACCGAAAAACTGTTTTTT.

The V call is TRBV27, the J call TRBJ2-1; 8 nucleotides agree with TRBD2. V lost 4 bases and J lost 0; bases outside the gene matches: 5. This CDR3 has 16 residues. From germline, CDR1 is MNHEY and CDR2 SMNVEV (reference sequence). The CDR3 sequence is CASSSVGTSSYNEQFF. DNA of the CDR3: TGTGCCAGCAGTTCTGTGGGGACTAGCTCCTACAATGAGCAGTTCTTC.

The chain combines TRBV4-3 with TRBJ1-2, with D tentatively TRBD1 (6 bases). The CDR3 is 15 amino acids. The V and J ends lost 0 bases and 5 bases respectively, with 13 bases between them. The germline V gene encodes CDR1 LGHNA and CDR2 YSLEER. The DNA of the CDR3 is TGCGCCAGCAGCCAAGATAGCGGGGGCCGTTATGGCTACACCTTC. Its protein product is CASSQDSGGRYGYTF.

This clone was picked up one time. The V gene is TRBV29-1, the J gene TRBJ1-1, with TRBD1 identical over 8 bases. The V and J ends lost 7 bases and 0 bases, in that order; junction bases with no gene match: 7. Germline V gene data show CDR1 as SQVTM and CDR2 as ANQGSEA. This CDR3 comprises 14 residues. CDR3 amino acids: CSAQRTGMNTEAFF. CDR3 sequence (DNA): TGCAGCGCCCAAAGGACAGGGATGAACACTGAAGCTTTCTTT.

The chain employs TRBV7-6 and TRBJ1-2; maybe TRBD1 (6 bases). Trimming shortened V by 5 bases and J by 0 bases, and 10 bases separated the two germline ends. Germline CDR1 SGHVS, CDR2 FNYEAQ. CDR3 length equals 14 residues. CDR3 loop: CASSPRDTNYGYTF. The CDR3 nucleotides read TGTGCCAGCAGCCCCCGGGACACTAACTATGGCTACACCTTC.

This chain connects TRBV7-3 to TRBJ2-1; D gene uncertain. Germline assignment: CDR1 SGHTA and CDR2 FQGTGA. The CDR3 contains 16 residues. Trimming pared 1 base from V and 2 bases from J, leaving 12 bases between. The CDR3 sequence is CASSLNRYPTYNEQFF. The CDR3 region has the DNA TGTGCCAGCAGCTTAAATCGCTACCCCACCTACAATGAGCAGTTCTTC.

The V call is TRBV7-8, the J call TRBJ2-1; D might be TRBD2 (6 bases). With 3 bases removed from V and 4 bases from J, the gap between germline ends came to 19 bases. This CDR3 region has 17 residues. Germline values: CDR1 SGHVS, CDR2 FQNEAQ. CDR3 residues: CASSFITSRGTYNEQFF. DNA for the CDR3: TGTGCCAGCAGCTTTATCACTAGTCGGGGGACGTACAATGAGCAGTTCTTC.

The genes are TRBV25-1 and TRBJ2-7; D gene uncertain. The CDR3 extends over 12 amino acids. The V gene lost 4 bases and the J gene lost 3 bases, with 7 bases spanning the gap. Germline lookup yields CDR1 MGHDK and CDR2 SYGVNS. The CDR3 nucleotides are TGTGCCAGCAGTGTCGAGAGCTACGAGCAGTACTTC. Translation: CASSVESYEQYF.

The chain uses TRBV7-6 and TRBJ1-3; 11 bases match TRBD1. Trimming removed 4 bases from V and 7 bases from J; junction bases left unmatched: 12. Germline values: CDR1 SGHVS, CDR2 FNYEAQ. The CDR3 has 17 residues. The CDR3 spells CASSSTPRTGGGNTIYF. CDR3 coding DNA: TGTGCCAGCAGCTCGACCCCTCGGACAGGGGGCGGTAACACCATATATTTT.

The rearrangement uses TRBV19 and TRBJ2-7, with D perhaps TRBD1 (6 bases). The germline V gene has CDR1 LNHDA and CDR2 SQIVND (reference sequence). Deletions cut 8 bases from V and 3 bases from J, with 17 bases between. This CDR3 has 14 amino acids. The CDR3 is CASQQGGHNYEQYF. As DNA, the CDR3 is TGTGCCAGTCAGCAAGGGGGACACAACTACGAGCAGTACTTC.

The chain links TRBV19 to TRBJ2-3, with D perhaps matching TRBD1 (6 bases). CDR1 and CDR2 from the germline V gene are LNHDA and SQIVND (reference sequence). The ends were cut back, 4 bases at V and 5 bases at J, with 10 bases in the middle. The CDR3 runs to 13 residues. CDR3 nucleotides: TGTGCCAGTAGTACCACAGGGCTAGATACGCAGTATTTT. Amino acid sequence: CASSTTGLDTQYF. The full variable domain, in which reference TRBV19 and TRBJ2-3 provide the parts outside the CDR3, is DGGITQSPKYLFRKEGQNVTLSCEQNLNHDAMYWYRQDPGQGLRLIYYSQIVNDFQKGDIAEGYSVSREKKESFPLTVTSAQKNPTAFYLCASSTTGLDTQYFGPGTRLTVL.

J is TRBJ1-5 and V is TRBV19; D perhaps matches TRBD1 (5 bases). This CDR3 has 16 amino acids. The germline V gene encodes CDR1 LNHDA and CDR2 SQIVND (reference sequence). Trimming took 1 base from V and 6 from J, leaving 16 bases between them. As DNA, the CDR3 is TGTGCCAGTAGTATAGTCGGAGGGGTACGCGGTCAGCCCCAGCATTTT. It is translated as CASSIVGGVRGQPQHF.

The chain has TRBV18 and TRBJ1-1, with 10 bases aligning to TRBD1. The ends lost 4 bases at V and 1 base at J; junction bases unmatched: 3. The germline CDR1 and CDR2 sequences are KGHSH and LQKENI. The CDR3 runs to 15 residues. The CDR3 nucleotides read TGTGCCAGCTCACAGGGACAGGGGACGAACACTGAAGCTTTCTTT. It encodes CASSQGQGTNTEAFF.

The chain recombines TRBV30 with TRBJ1-1; D possibly corresponds to TRBD1 (6 bases). The CDR3 is 14 residues long. The V and J ends lost 4 bases and 4 bases respectively, with 16 bases between them. Germline lookup yields CDR1 GTSNPN and CDR2 SVGIG (reference sequence). The CDR3 DNA reads as TGTGCCTGGATCCCACAGGGCGGAAGCACTGAAGCTTTCTTT. Amino acid sequence: CAWIPQGGSTEAFF.